Reported below is one TCR beta chain. Clones were sequenced by immunoSEQ multiplex PCR, and TCRdb holds only the in-frame ones, with some missing. The profile shows around 29,000 clones, around 83% of them singletons. This specimen comes from a study of somatic mutations in cytotoxic T cells in rheumatoid arthritis. CDR1 and CDR2 (germline): SQVTM, ANQGSEA. With 0 bases removed from V and 0 bases from J, the gap between germline ends came to 13 bases. CDR3 length: 16 residues. The chain joins TRBV29-1 to TRBJ2-3; D gene ambiguous. This sequence was found in an adult with rheumatoid arthritis. Input material: CD8+ T cells sorted from blood. Here the CDR3 reads CSVEDRVRTSTDTQYF. CDR3 coding DNA: TGCAGCGTTGAAGATCGAGTCCGAACGAGCACAGATACGCAGTATTTT.